The present T cell receptor (beta chain) was sequenced within a study of cytomegalovirus exposure and HLA in healthy donors. Use of 60 Vbeta and 13 Jbeta primers characterized the PCR. The protocol was immunoSEQ multiplex PCR, while the TCRdb copy is restricted to in-frame clones and leaves out a portion. The table lists 100,000 or so clones, over 65% of them singletons. Germline lookup yields CDR1 SGDLS and CDR2 YYNGEE. V was shortened by 8 bases and J by 3 bases, with 16 bases between the two germline ends. This CDR3 has 14 residues. Study findings and constraints: In most subjects, TCR beta sequences reportedly gave accurate predictions of HLA-A and HLA-B alleles. Among TCR beta chains of equal frequency, HLA-associated ones were more clonally expanded in a later analysis.

This clone was detected a few times. Its antigen is not known. This chain joins TRBV9 and TRBJ2-3; a possible D gene is TRBD2 (6 bases). Sequenced input: PBMCs. The sequence was collected from a man aged 35 to 55 in good health and CMV-seropositive. CDR3 amino acids: CASTRWGGTDTQYF. In DNA, the CDR3 is TGTGCCAGTACCCGATGGGGAGGAACAGATACGCAGTATTTT. The entire variable domain, with the rest obtained from reference TRBV9 and TRBJ2-3, is as follows: DSGVTQTPKHLITATGQRVTLRCSPRSGDLSVYWYQQSLDQGLQFLIQYYNGEERAKGNILERFSAQQFPDLHSELNLSSLELGDSALYFCASTRWGGTDTQYFGPGTRLTVL.